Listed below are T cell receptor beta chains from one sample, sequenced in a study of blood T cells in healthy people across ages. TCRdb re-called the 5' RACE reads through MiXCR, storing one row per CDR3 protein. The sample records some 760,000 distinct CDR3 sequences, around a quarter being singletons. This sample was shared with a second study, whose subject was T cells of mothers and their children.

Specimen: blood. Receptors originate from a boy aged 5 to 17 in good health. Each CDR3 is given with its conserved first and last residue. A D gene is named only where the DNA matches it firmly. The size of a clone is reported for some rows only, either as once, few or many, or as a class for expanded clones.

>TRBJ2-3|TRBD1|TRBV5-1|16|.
TGCGCCAGCAGCGGGGGACAGGGGGGGCTCACAGATACGCAGTATTTT
CASSGGQGGLTDTQYF
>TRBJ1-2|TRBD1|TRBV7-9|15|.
TGTGCCAGCAGCCCCTGGACACGCGGGACAGATGGCTACACCTTC
CASSPWTRGTDGYTF
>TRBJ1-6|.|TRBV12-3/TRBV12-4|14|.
TGTGCCAGCAGACAGGGAGAAGGTAATTCACCCCTCCACTTT
CASRQGEGNSPLHF
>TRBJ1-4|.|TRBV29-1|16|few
TGCAGCGCCCTAAGGGGAGATCCTTTGAATTATGAAAAACTGTTTTTT
CSALRGDPLNYEKLFF
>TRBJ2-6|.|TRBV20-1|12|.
TGCAGTGCTAGAGCCGGGGCCAACGTCCTGACTTTC
CSARAGANVLTF
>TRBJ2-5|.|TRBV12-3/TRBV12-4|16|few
TGTGCCAGCAGTCCCCTCTTTAGCGGACTGGGGGAGACCCAGTACTTC
CASSPLFSGLGETQYF
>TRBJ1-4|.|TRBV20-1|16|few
TGCAGTGCTAGAGTAGGAGGATTTGGGCCTAATGAAAAACTGTTTTTT
CSARVGGFGPNEKLFF
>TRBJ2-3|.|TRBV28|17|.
TGTGCCAGCAGTTTCGATTCGAGAAAAACTAGCACAGATACGCAGTATTTT
CASSFDSRKTSTDTQYF
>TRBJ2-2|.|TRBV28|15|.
TGTGCCAGCGGGGCCCAATCGCAGGGCACCGGGGAGCTGTTTTTT
CASGAQSQGTGELFF
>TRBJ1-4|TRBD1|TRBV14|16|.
TGTGCCAGCAGCCATGTCAGGGGGATGAAATGGGAAAAACTGTTTTTT
CASSHVRGMKWEKLFF
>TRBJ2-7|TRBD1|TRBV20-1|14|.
TGCAGTGCTAGAGTTAGGGACAGAGTCTACGAGCAGTACTTC
CSARVRDRVYEQYF
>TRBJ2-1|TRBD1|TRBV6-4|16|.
TGTGCCAGCAGTCACTCTCCGGGACAGAATAACAATGAGCAGTTCTTC
CASSHSPGQNNNEQFF
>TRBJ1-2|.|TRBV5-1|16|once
TGCGCCAGCAGCTTGGTGGAGCTGGGTGGTACCTATGGCTACACCTTC
CASSLVELGGTYGYTF
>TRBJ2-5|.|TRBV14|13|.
TGTGCCAGCAGCCCCCACAACCAAGAGACCCAGTACTTC
CASSPHNQETQYF
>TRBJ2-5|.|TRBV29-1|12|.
TGCAGCGCTGCGGGGAGCCAAGAGACCCAGTACTTC
CSAAGSQETQYF
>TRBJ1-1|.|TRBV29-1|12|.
TGCAGCGTTGACACCGGAGGCACTGAAGCTTTCTTT
CSVDTGGTEAFF
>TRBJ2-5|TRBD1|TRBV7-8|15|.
TGTGCCAGCAGCTTAGCTGGACAGGGGTGGGAGACCCAGTACTTC
CASSLAGQGWETQYF
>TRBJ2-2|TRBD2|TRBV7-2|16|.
TGTGCCAGCAGCTTATACGGGGGGGCCGTCACCGGGGAGCTGTTTTTT
CASSLYGGAVTGELFF
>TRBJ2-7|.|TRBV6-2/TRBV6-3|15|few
TGTGCCAGCAGTTACTCGCGGGGACGGACCTACGAGCAGTACTTC
CASSYSRGRTYEQYF
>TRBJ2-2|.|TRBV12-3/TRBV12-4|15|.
TGTGCCAGCAGTGACCGGGCCTACTACACCGGGGAGCTGTTTTTT
CASSDRAYYTGELFF
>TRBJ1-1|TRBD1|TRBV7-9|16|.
TGTGCCAGCAGCCCCTCCGGGACAGGGGGCTTCACTGAAGCTTTCTTT
CASSPSGTGGFTEAFF
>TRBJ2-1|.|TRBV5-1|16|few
TGCGCCAGCAGCTTGGTTGGCGTTCTAGGCTACAATGAGCAGTTCTTC
CASSLVGVLGYNEQFF